A selection of T cell receptor beta chains follows, all from one sample in a study of human T cells and chemical hapten exposure. TCRdb reanalysed the RACE reads using MiXCR and keeps one entry per CDR3 protein. The table shows about 46,000 distinct CDR3 sequences, with roughly 8.8% occurring only once. Sequences were derived from whole blood, sampled in connection with sensitization to the hapten diphenylcyclopropenone (DPC). The source is a woman between 40 and 55 years old with alopecia areata. Some clones in this sample may be carry-over from other donors' samples. CDR3s include the opening cysteine and the closing phenylalanine or tryptophan. The D gene is left open where the match is weak. Clone size, where shown, is once, few, many, or a class for clones that have expanded.

clone size	V gene	J gene	D gene	CDR3 DNA	CDR3 protein
few	TRBV4-2	TRBJ1-4	-	TGTGCCAGCAGCCTGAGGGAAAACGAAAAACTGTTTTTT	CASSLRENEKLFF
many	TRBV7-9	TRBJ1-2	-	TGTGCCAGCGTAATTTTGACAGGATCGAACTATGGCTACACCTTC	CASVILTGSNYGYTF
-	TRBV7-2	TRBJ1-1	-	TGTGCCAGCAGCTTAGTTTTGGGGGACACTGAAGCTTTCTTT	CASSLVLGDTEAFF
few	TRBV7-9	TRBJ1-5	-	TGTGCCAGCAGCCCGGGGTTAGATCAGCCCCAGCATTTT	CASSPGLDQPQHF
many	TRBV7-6	TRBJ2-2	-	TGTGCCAGCAGCTTAGCGTCTGCCAGCCCCACCGGGGAGCTGTTTTTT	CASSLASASPTGELFF
few	TRBV7-9	TRBJ2-7	-	TGTGCCAGCAGCCATGGTGACGCGAGCACCTACTTC	CASSHGDASTYF
few	TRBV3-1	TRBJ1-6	-	TGTGCCAGCAGCCAAGTATCGCTCGGGGGATCCCTCCACTTT	CASSQVSLGGSLHF
many	TRBV20-1	TRBJ1-5	-	TGCAGTGCTAGAGGTGCCGATCAGCCCCAGCATTTT	CSARGADQPQHF
-	TRBV18	TRBJ1-5	-	TGTGCCAGCTCACAAGAATTTACAGGGATCAATCAGCCCCAGCATTTT	CASSQEFTGINQPQHF
many	TRBV13	TRBJ1-1	TRBD1	TGTGCCAGCAGCCCAGGGGACAGGATAATGAACACTGAAGCTTTCTTT	CASSPGDRIMNTEAFF
few	TRBV20-1	TRBJ2-7	TRBD1	TGCAGTGCCACAGGGGATCAGGGCTACGAGCAGTACTTC	CSATGDQGYEQYF
many	TRBV27	TRBJ2-1	TRBD2	TGTGCCAGCAGTTTATCCCTCCTCACTAGCGGGGATTACCTGAGCTCCTACAATGAGCAGTTCTTC	CASSLSLLTSGDYLSSYNEQFF
many	TRBV20-1	TRBJ2-5	-	TGCAGTGCTGGAGACAGTGTTCAAGAGACCCAGTACTTC	CSAGDSVQETQYF
-	TRBV5-5	TRBJ2-3	-	TGTGCCAGCACCAGAGGGTTCCGCCAGGTTACGCAGTATTTT	CASTRGFRQVTQYF
-	TRBV28	TRBJ2-2	TRBD2	TGTGCCAGCAGTAAAGCGGGGAAGAACACCGGGGAGCTGTTTTTT	CASSKAGKNTGELFF
-	TRBV20-1	TRBJ2-5	-	TGCAGCCCTCGACTGCTGGGGGTGGAGACCCAGTACTTC	CSPRLLGVETQYF
few	TRBV25-1	TRBJ2-5	TRBD1	TGTGCCAGCAGTGGTAAAACAGGGGTCCAAGAGACCCAGTACTTC	CASSGKTGVQETQYF
few	TRBV29-1	TRBJ1-2	-	TGCAGCGTTGGGATCCAGTCGGGCTACACCTTC	CSVGIQSGYTF
many	TRBV6-6	TRBJ1-6	-	TGTGCCAGCAGTCTCCCGATGAACTCCTATAATTCACCCCTCCACTTT	CASSLPMNSYNSPLHF
-	TRBV5-1	TRBJ2-2	-	TGCGCCAGCCTGCAGTGGGGCACCGGGGAGCTGTTTTTT	CASLQWGTGELFF
few	TRBV4-3	TRBJ2-3	TRBD2	TGCGCCAGCAGCCAAGATAAAGGTCGCGGGGGGCATAGAGATACGCAGTATTTT	CASSQDKGRGGHRDTQYF
-	TRBV13	TRBJ2-5	-	TGTGCCAGCAGCGGAAGGTCCGGCGAGGGGGAGACCCAGTACTTC	CASSGRSGEGETQYF
few	TRBV7-2	TRBJ2-2	-	TGTGCCAGCAGCCAGAGGAGAAACACCGGGGAGCTGTTTTTT	CASSQRRNTGELFF
many	TRBV5-1	TRBJ2-2	TRBD1	TGCGCCAGCAGCTCCCGGGACAGGGGGCGCAGCACCGGGGAGCTGTTTTTT	CASSSRDRGRSTGELFF
many	TRBV7-8	TRBJ1-4	-	TGTGCCAGCAGCCCGAGGGGATCTCTAACTAATGAAAAACTGTTTTTT	CASSPRGSLTNEKLFF
few	TRBV9	TRBJ1-1	TRBD1	TGTGCCAGCAGCGTAGGGGACAGGGGGACTGAAGCTTTCTTT	CASSVGDRGTEAFF
many	TRBV7-6	TRBJ2-3	-	TGTGCCAGCAGCTTAAGCGGTACAGATACGCAGTATTTT	CASSLSGTDTQYF
-	TRBV28	TRBJ2-3	-	TGTGCCAGCAGTTTTCATACGCAGTATTTT	CASSFHTQYF
many	TRBV20-1	TRBJ2-3	-	TGCAGTGCACCGACAAAGGCGCGAGATACGCAGTATTTT	CSAPTKARDTQYF